This passage covers 29 T cell receptor beta chains from one sample sequenced in a study of human T cells and chemical hapten exposure. Time point reported: patch test 1, 2 weeks after DPC sensitization. As to treatment: therapeutic diphenylcyclopropenone sensitization with weekly scalp DPC. TCRdb used MiXCR to reprocess the RACE reads, holding one entry per CDR3 protein. This table holds 300,000 to 450,000 distinct CDR3 sequences, about 4.4% found once. This sample comprised whole blood, obtained in connection with sensitization to the hapten diphenylcyclopropenone (DPC). Receptor source: a woman aged 50 to 65 with alopecia areata. Some clones in this sample may be carry-over from other donors' samples.

There are a few counts of this clonotype. The V call is TRBV9, the J call TRBJ1-5, with 8 bases lining up with TRBD1. The CDR3 sequence is 15 residues long. Looked up from germline, CDR1 is SGDLS and CDR2 is YYNGEE. V lost 4 bases, J lost 7 bases, and 10 bases stayed unmatched. The CDR3, as DNA: TGTGCCAGCAGCTCAGGACAGGGTGGGGGACAGCCCCAGCATTTT. The encoded protein is CASSSGQGGGQPQHF.

Many counts were recorded for this clonotype. The V call is TRBV7-2, the J call TRBJ1-3, with TRBD1 as a possible D gene (6 bases). The length of the CDR3 is 15 residues. Germline V lookup: CDR1 SGHTA, CDR2 FQGNSA. V lost 5 bases, J lost 3 bases, and 14 bases lay in between. The CDR3 here is CASSPHRGLGNTIYF. As DNA, the CDR3 is TGTGCCAGCAGCCCCCACCGGGGGCTTGGAAACACCATATATTTT.

Many counts were recorded for this clonotype. V usage is TRBV7-9 and J usage is TRBJ2-1; 10 nucleotides match TRBD2. CDR3 length: 15 residues. The germline V gene encodes CDR1 SEHNR and CDR2 FQNEAQ (reference sequence). Trimming cost V 6 bases and J 7 bases; bases outside gene matches: 9. This CDR3 reads CASRDSGGLSNEQFF. CDR3 coding DNA: TGTGCCAGCAGGGATAGCGGGGGGCTATCTAATGAGCAGTTCTTC.

V gene TRBV12-3 or TRBV12-4 combines with J gene TRBJ1-3, with unresolved D. Trimming pared 5 bases from V and 0 bases from J, leaving 11 bases between. The CDR3 extends over 15 amino acids. CDR3 bases: TGTGCCAGCAGTATGGGCACCGTCTCTGGAAACACCATATATTTT. Encoded protein: CASSMGTVSGNTIYF.

In its sample, this clonotype was seen many times. The CDR3 DNA reads TGTGCCAGCAGGGGGACAGGACTCTCCTACGAGCAGTACTTC. Translation: CASRGTGLSYEQYF. The chain is built from TRBV2 and TRBJ2-7; 8 bases agree with TRBD1. The CDR3 has 14 amino acids. Germline values: CDR1 SNHLY, CDR2 FYNNEI. The V and J ends lost 6 bases and 0 bases, in that order; junction bases with no gene match: 4.

The chain couples TRBV4-2 to TRBJ2-7, with TRBD2 identical over 8 bases. With V trimmed by 6 bases and J by 2 bases, 9 bases remained unmatched. The CDR3 has 15 residues. Per germline, CDR1 LGHNA and CDR2 YNFKEQ. The CDR3 spells CASSLLAVYTYEQYF. CDR3 coding DNA: TGTGCCAGCAGTTTACTAGCGGTCTATACCTACGAGCAGTACTTC.

This clonotype was seen a few times. V usage is TRBV12-3 or TRBV12-4 and J usage is TRBJ2-1; D possibly corresponds to TRBD2 (6 bases). V lost 3 bases and J lost 5, with 8 bases in between. The CDR3 is 13 residues long. The CDR3 loop is CASSLGGHNEQFF. CDR3 nucleotides: TGTGCCAGCAGTTTGGGGGGTCACAATGAGCAGTTCTTC.

The chain carries TRBV20-1 and TRBJ1-5; 10 bases are a match to TRBD1. CDR3 length: 16 residues. Looked up from germline, CDR1 is DFQATT and CDR2 is SNEGSKA (reference sequence). The trim removed 5 bases at V and 3 bases at J, leaving 10 bases unmatched. In DNA form, the CDR3 reads TGCAGTGCTTTGGTCGGGACAGGGGCCTCCAATCAGCCCCAGCATTTT. This codes for CSALVGTGASNQPQHF.

The table lists this clonotype with many counts. The chain employs TRBV5-4 and TRBJ1-2; weak D call: TRBD1 (5 bases). V shed 0 bases and J shed 4 bases, with 13 bases lying between them. This CDR3 has 15 residues. Germline V gene sequence: CDR1 SGHNT, CDR2 YYREEE (reference sequence). The CDR3 sequence is CASSLVGGSVYGYTF. CDR3 DNA: TGTGCCAGCAGCTTGGTTGGGGGATCAGTCTATGGCTACACCTTC.

In its sample, this clonotype was seen many times. The chain carries TRBV12-3 or TRBV12-4 and TRBJ2-1; 15 nucleotides align to TRBD2. The CDR3 sequence is 16 residues long. V lost 5 bases, J lost 7 bases, and 6 bases stayed unmatched. The CDR3 sequence is CASSRTSGGVRNEQFF. The CDR3 DNA sequence: TGTGCCAGCAGTAGGACTAGCGGGGGGGTACGAAATGAGCAGTTCTTC.

This clonotype appeared a few times. The chain carries TRBV6-6 and TRBJ2-3, with 7 bases lining up with TRBD2. V was pared by 2 bases and J by 8 bases, with 1 base of the junction left unmatched. There are 12 residues in the CDR3. CDR1 MNHNY and CDR2 SVGAGI come from the germline V gene (reference sequence). CDR3 bases: TGTGCCAGCAGTTACGAGCGGGGTACGCAGTATTTT. Protein product: CASSYERGTQYF.

This clonotype was recorded many times. The chain recombines TRBV7-2 with TRBJ2-3; TRBD2 matches at 12 bases. CDR3 length equals 16 residues. With 2 bases clipped from V and 4 bases from J, the junction kept 4 bases outside the gene matches. The germline V gene encodes CDR1 SGHTA and CDR2 FQGNSA. CDR3 sequence (DNA): TGTGCCAGCAGCTTATTCTCTAGCGGGGGGGCAGATACGCAGTATTTT. It codes for CASSLFSSGGADTQYF.

This clonotype was detected a few times. This chain links TRBV4-1 with TRBJ2-5; no clear D gene. Between the trimmed V and J ends, which lost 4 bases and 4 bases, there was a span of 10 bases. The CDR3 consists of 13 residues. Germline values: CDR1 MGHRA, CDR2 YSYEKL. The CDR3 nucleotides are TGCGCCAGCAGCCGCTTGGCGTTAGAGACCCAGTACTTC. It encodes CASSRLALETQYF.

This clonotype occurred many times. The rearrangement uses TRBV7-6 and TRBJ1-1; maybe TRBD1 (6 bases). The CDR3 covers 16 residues. V was trimmed by 1 base and J by 1 base, leaving 13 bases between them. Germline CDR1 SGHVS, CDR2 FNYEAQ. CDR3 DNA sequence: TGTGCCAGCAGCTTAGGCCAACAGGGTTGGAACACTGAAGCTTTCTTT. Translated, it gives CASSLGQQGWNTEAFF. Using reference TRBV7-6 and TRBJ1-1 for the parts outside the CDR3, the full variable domain is GAGVSQSPRYKVTKRGQDVALRCDPISGHVSLYWYRQALGQGPEFLTYFNYEAQQDKSGLPNDRFSAERPEGSISTLTIQRTEQRDSAMYRCASSLGQQGWNTEAFFGQGTRLTVV.

The CDR3 DNA sequence: TGTGCCAGCAGCTTTGGACAGGGGATCCATGGCTACACCTTC. Protein: CASSFGQGIHGYTF. The chain carries TRBV5-5 and TRBJ1-2; TRBD1 agrees at 9 bases. From germline, CDR1 is SGHKS and CDR2 YYEKEE (reference sequence). CDR3 length: 14 residues. The V gene end was trimmed by 2 bases and the J gene end by 6 bases; junction bases not matched to a gene: 5. The variable domain in full, completed from reference TRBV5-5 and TRBJ1-2, reads DAGVTQSPTHLIKTRGQQVTLRCSPISGHKSVSWYQQVLGQGPQFIFQYYEKEERGRGNFPDRFSARQFPNYSSELNVNALLLGDSALYLCASSFGQGIHGYTFGSGTRLTVV.

In this sample, this clonotype turned up many times. This chain links TRBV12-3 or TRBV12-4 with TRBJ1-6; 8 bases are a match to TRBD1. The CDR3 runs 16 residues. J lost 1 base, V lost 3 bases, and 2 bases had no gene match. This CDR3 reads CASSFDRGSYNSPLHF. CDR3 in DNA: TGTGCCAGCAGTTTTGACAGGGGATCCTATAATTCACCCCTCCACTTT.

The chain is built from TRBV6-2 or TRBV6-3 and TRBJ1-1; D gene uncertain. The CDR3 is 12 residues long. Germline V lookup: CDR1 MNHEY, CDR2 SVGEGT. V gave up 0 bases and J gave up 7 bases, with 6 bases separating them. CDR3 coding DNA: TGTGCCAGCAGTTACTCACCCCTTGAAGCTTTCTTT. This gives the protein CASSYSPLEAFF.

This clonotype showed up many times. The DNA of the CDR3 is TGTGCCAGCAGACTTTCGGACCGGTGGTTTTCACCCCTCCACTTT. Protein: CASRLSDRWFSPLHF. The chain links TRBV27 to TRBJ1-6; D is uncertain. The ends were cut back, 6 bases at V and 9 bases at J, with 18 bases in the middle. Germline-derived CDR1 and CDR2 are MNHEY and SMNVEV (reference sequence). The CDR3 extends over 15 amino acids.

This clonotype was seen at least ten times. The chain joins TRBV20-1 to TRBJ2-1; 8 bases fit TRBD1. With V trimmed by 4 bases and J by 7 bases, 6 bases remained unmatched. This CDR3 is 13 amino acids long. From germline, CDR1 is DFQATT and CDR2 SNEGSKA (reference sequence). The CDR3 is CSATRTGRNEQFF. In DNA, the CDR3 is TGCAGTGCTACCCGGACAGGGAGGAATGAGCAGTTCTTC.

In this sample, this clonotype turned up many times. The V call is TRBV9, the J call TRBJ1-5; no clear D gene. CDR1 is SGDLS, CDR2 YYNGEE, per germline. Deletions cut 0 bases from V and 1 base from J, with 5 bases between. The CDR3 runs to 14 residues. This CDR3 reads CASSVGTSNQPQHF. CDR3 nucleotides: TGTGCCAGCAGCGTAGGAACGAGCAATCAGCCCCAGCATTTT.

This clonotype was seen repeatedly, ten times or more. J is TRBJ2-7 and V is TRBV3-1; maybe TRBD1 (6 bases). Germline assignment: CDR1 LGHDT and CDR2 YNNKEL (reference sequence). The CDR3 extends over 14 amino acids. Trimming took 2 bases from V and 5 from J, leaving 13 bases between them. The CDR3 loop is CASSQIDRLDEQYF. For the CDR3, the DNA is TGTGCCAGCAGCCAAATCGACAGGTTGGACGAGCAGTACTTC.

Ten or more counts support this clonotype. The chain has TRBV12-3 or TRBV12-4 and TRBJ1-4; 8 bases map to TRBD1. CDR3 size: 14 residues. V was pared by 6 bases and J by 7 bases, with 7 bases of the junction left unmatched. Here the CDR3 DNA reads TGTGCCAGCAGGCCAGGGGGCGGTGGTGAAAAACTGTTTTTT. Its translation: CASRPGGGGEKLFF.

V and J are TRBV5-6 and TRBJ1-5; 7 bases line up with TRBD1. The CDR3 length is 14 residues. Germline assignment: CDR1 SGHDT and CDR2 YYEEEE. V lost 6 bases and J lost 7; bases outside the gene matches: 10. This chain's CDR3 is CASNSRTGRQPQHF. The DNA for the CDR3 is TGTGCCAGCAATTCCCGGACAGGAAGACAGCCCCAGCATTTT.

This clonotype was recorded at least ten times. V usage is TRBV5-6 and J usage is TRBJ1-1; D gene uncertain. The CDR3 covers 15 residues. V lost 3 bases and J lost 1, with 13 bases in between. Germline V gene data show CDR1 as SGHDT and CDR2 as YYEEEE. CDR3 in amino acids: CASSSGSLENTEAFF. The CDR3 DNA sequence: TGTGCCAGCAGCTCAGGTTCGCTAGAGAACACTGAAGCTTTCTTT.

There are many counts of this clonotype. The chain links TRBV12-3 or TRBV12-4 to TRBJ2-1, with D unresolved. CDR3 length: 14 residues. Trimming removed 6 bases at V and 0 bases at J, with 9 bases between. The CDR3 nucleotides are TGTGCCAGCAGCCCCCTGGTCTCCTACAATGAGCAGTTCTTC. Residues: CASSPLVSYNEQFF.

This chain links TRBV5-1 with TRBJ2-2; perhaps D is TRBD1 or TRBD2 (5 bases each). The CDR3 sequence is 14 residues long. CDR1 SGHRS and CDR2 YFSETQ come from the germline V gene. The V and J ends lost 0 bases and 9 bases respectively, with 12 bases between them. CDR3 bases: TGCGCCAGCAGCTTGGGGGACGGGGACCGGGAGCTGTTTTTT. Amino acids: CASSLGDGDRELFF.

The J gene is TRBJ1-1, the V gene TRBV7-2; D is undetermined. Per germline, CDR1 SGHTA and CDR2 FQGNSA. This CDR3 is 11 amino acids long. V dropped 5 bases and J dropped 5 bases, with 6 bases sitting between them. This CDR3 is CASSTLTEAFF. The CDR3 DNA is TGTGCCAGCAGCACCTTGACTGAAGCTTTCTTT.

In nucleotides, the CDR3 is TGTGCCAGCAGCCAAGATACGAAGACCCAGTACTTC. Its protein product is CASSQDTKTQYF. The chain has TRBV3-1 and TRBJ2-5; D is ambiguous. The CDR3 extends over 12 amino acids. The ends were cut back, 0 bases at V and 6 bases at J, with 5 bases in the middle. Per the germline V gene, CDR1 is LGHDT and CDR2 is YNNKEL (reference sequence).

This clonotype was counted ten times or more. The CDR3 coding sequence is TGTGCCAGCAGCCCACTTCCGAAGTTCGGAAAGGACACTGAAGCTTTCTTT. This encodes CASSPLPKFGKDTEAFF. The rearrangement links TRBV7-2 to TRBJ1-1, with D uncertain. The V gene lost 5 bases and the J gene lost 3 bases, with 22 bases spanning the gap. The CDR3 covers 17 residues. In germline, CDR1 is SGHTA, CDR2 FQGNSA.